These 17 T cell receptor beta chains were all obtained from the same sample, sequenced in a study of control samples from healthy donors and cancer patients (dated by TCRdb to the early 2020s). The library came from the immunoSEQ multiplex PCR assay. Imported from immuneACCESS, the table was reduced by TCRdb to in-frame sequences with V and J called. These copies leave out some clones; in studies compared against another copy, an unresolved V gene accounts for under half, and the cause of the remainder is not known. In this sample the table shows approximately 100,000 clones, around 89% of which occur a single time. 15% to 20% of the sample is in the top ten clones. Material for sequencing was PBMCs. The receptor set was obtained from a man in his 60s with lung cancer.

V gene TRBV6-5 combines with J gene TRBJ2-1; 9 positions match TRBD2. CDR1 and CDR2 from the germline V gene are MNHEY and SVGAGI. This CDR3 spans 15 amino acids. J gave up 5 bases and V 3 bases, and 5 bases lay outside the gene matches. The DNA for the CDR3 is TGTGCCAGCAGTTATTTTAGCGGGGGAGACAATGAGCAGTTCTTC. It is translated as CASSYFSGGDNEQFF.

The CDR3 DNA is TGCGCCAGCGGGACAGGAGCCAAAAACATTCAGTACTTC. It encodes CASGTGAKNIQYF. V and J are TRBV10-2 and TRBJ2-4; 8 bases agree with TRBD1. CDR1 is WSHSY, CDR2 SAAADI, per germline. V gave up 8 bases and J gave up 0 bases; unmatched junction bases: 0. The CDR3 extends over 13 amino acids.

The gene calls are TRBV5-5 and TRBJ1-5; 7 bases match TRBD1. From germline, CDR1 is SGHKS and CDR2 YYEKEE (reference sequence). This CDR3 has 16 amino acids. V shed 5 bases and J 2 bases; nucleotides not matched to a gene: 10. This chain's CDR3 is CASSPDRDTGNQPQHF. The CDR3 DNA follows: TGTGCCAGCAGTCCCGACAGGGATACGGGCAATCAGCCCCAGCATTTT. The full variable domain, with the rest looked up from reference TRBV5-5 and TRBJ1-5, is DAGVTQSPTHLIKTRGQQVTLRCSPISGHKSVSWYQQVLGQGPQFIFQYYEKEERGRGNFPDRFSARQFPNYSSELNVNALLLGDSALYLCASSPDRDTGNQPQHFGDGTRLSIL.

This clone was seen a single time. The V and J genes are TRBV5-1 and TRBJ1-3; no firm D call. There are 14 residues in the CDR3. Trimming left V 2 bases short and J 2 bases short, with 8 bases between. The V gene's germline CDR1 is SGHRS and CDR2 YFSETQ. The DNA for the CDR3 is TGCGCCAGCAGCTTAGACGGAGCTGGAAACACCATATATTTT. It encodes CASSLDGAGNTIYF.

This clone showed up just once. CDR3 in DNA: TGTGCCAGCAGCTCAGGGCGCAACCTTCACTATGGCTACACCTTC. It codes for CASSSGRNLHYGYTF. This chain uses TRBV7-2 with TRBJ1-2; D is possibly TRBD1 (5 bases). The CDR3 sequence is 15 residues long. Germline values: CDR1 SGHTA, CDR2 FQGNSA. Trimming stripped 4 bases from V and 3 bases from J, with 15 bases between.

The rearrangement links TRBV5-5 to TRBJ2-7; D may match TRBD1 or TRBD2 (6 bases each). The V end was cut by 0 bases, the J end by 3 bases, with 13 bases between. There are 15 residues in the CDR3. The germline gives CDR1 SGHKS, CDR2 YYEKEE (reference sequence). CDR3 loop: CASSLVSGQYYEQYV. The CDR3 nucleotides are TGTGCCAGCAGCTTGGTTAGCGGACAGTACTACGAGCAGTACGTC.

The chain links TRBV27 to TRBJ2-1, with 8 bases lining up with TRBD2. After removal of 5 bases from V and 7 bases from J, the junction contained 10 bases not matched to a gene. This CDR3 has 15 amino acids. The germline V gene encodes CDR1 MNHEY and CDR2 SMNVEV (reference sequence). The CDR3 reads CASSQGSGLANEQFF. In DNA, the CDR3 is TGTGCCAGCAGTCAGGGAAGCGGACTAGCAAATGAGCAGTTCTTC.

The chain employs TRBV5-4 and TRBJ2-1; a weak D match, TRBD2 (5 bases). The V and J ends lost 4 bases and 4 bases respectively, with 9 bases between them. Germline lookup yields CDR1 SGHNT and CDR2 YYREEE (reference sequence). CDR3 length equals 13 residues. CDR3: CASSADSYNEQFF. CDR3 nucleotides: TGTGCCAGCAGCGCGGACTCATACAATGAGCAGTTCTTC.

The genes are TRBV19 and TRBJ2-3; 12 bases match TRBD1. Germline V lookup: CDR1 LNHDA, CDR2 SQIVND (reference sequence). The CDR3 covers 16 residues. Germline trimming cut 2 bases from V and 5 bases from J; bases unmatched to any gene: 5. The CDR3 DNA follows: TGTGCCAGTAGTATAAGGGGACAGGGGGCTGGAGATACGCAGTATTTT. Its protein product is CASSIRGQGAGDTQYF.

The chain couples TRBV7-9 to TRBJ2-1, with D possibly matching TRBD1 (5 bases). Germline CDR1 SEHNR, CDR2 FQNEAQ (reference sequence). The germline V and J ends were trimmed by 5 bases and 9 bases, with 14 bases remaining between them. CDR3 size: 13 residues. CDR3 nucleotides: TGTGCCAGCAGCCTAAACGACAGAACTGAGCAGTTCTTC. Translated, it gives CASSLNDRTEQFF.

The chain has TRBV27 and TRBJ1-2; 9 bases align to TRBD1. The CDR3 is 15 amino acids. V lost 4 bases and J lost 4; bases outside the gene matches: 7. Germline values: CDR1 MNHEY, CDR2 SMNVEV (reference sequence). DNA for the CDR3: TGTGCCAGCAGTTCCCAGACAGGGGGGGGCTATGGCTACACCTTC. It specifies CASSSQTGGGYGYTF.

J is TRBJ2-3 and V is TRBV24-1; D is possibly TRBD2 (5 bases). Looked up from germline, CDR1 is KGHDR and CDR2 is SFDVKD. V dropped 4 bases and J dropped 6 bases, with 25 bases sitting between them. The CDR3 runs 18 residues. CDR3 DNA sequence: TGTGCCACCAGTGACTCCCGTGGACTCTGGGGAAAGATGGATACGCAGTATTTT. Translated: CATSDSRGLWGKMDTQYF.

The V and J genes are TRBV6-5 and TRBJ1-1; D not certain. Per germline, CDR1 MNHEY and CDR2 SVGAGI. Trimming stripped 5 bases from V and 1 base from J, with 11 bases between. The CDR3 totals 14 residues. The CDR3 nucleotides read TGTGCCAGCAGTCTCTACGGGAAGAACACTGAAGCTTTCTTT. Protein: CASSLYGKNTEAFF.

The chain employs TRBV10-3 and TRBJ2-3; TRBD2 aligns across 9 bases. V lost 3 bases to trimming and J lost 2 bases; unmatched junction nucleotides: 3. CDR1 is ENHRY, CDR2 SYGVKD, per germline. CDR3 length equals 15 residues. CDR3 region: CAISEMGLATDTQYF. For the CDR3, the DNA is TGTGCCATCAGTGAAATGGGACTAGCCACAGATACGCAGTATTTT.

The rearrangement joins TRBV4-1 to TRBJ2-6; the D gene is possibly TRBD1 (6 bases). The CDR3 loop spans 17 amino acids. Germline values: CDR1 MGHRA, CDR2 YSYEKL. Trimming took 1 base from V and 4 from J, leaving 14 bases between them. CDR3: CASSQAHWTAGANVLTF. The CDR3 DNA sequence: TGCGCCAGCAGCCAAGCCCATTGGACAGCCGGGGCCAACGTCCTGACTTTC.

This chain uses TRBV4-1 with TRBJ1-5, with D unclear. Germline lookup yields CDR1 MGHRA and CDR2 YSYEKL. The CDR3 extends over 13 amino acids. Trimming stripped 6 bases from V and 3 bases from J, with 9 bases between. The CDR3 nucleotides are TGCGCCAGCAGTCTCGTGGACAATCAGCCCCAGCATTTT. This sequence encodes CASSLVDNQPQHF.

The genes are TRBV7-3 and TRBJ2-3; tentatively, D is TRBD2 (5 bases). The germline CDR1 and CDR2 sequences are SGHTA and FQGTGA. The V end was cut by 5 bases, the J end by 1 base, with 10 bases between. There are 14 residues in the CDR3. The CDR3 DNA is TGTGCCAGCAGCAGAAGCGGTGGCACAGATACGCAGTATTTT. It translates to CASSRSGGTDTQYF.